This is a list of T cell receptor beta chains from one sample in a study of blood T cells in healthy people across ages. TCRdb reprocessed the 5' RACE reads with MiXCR, giving one entry per CDR3 protein. The table includes fewer than 2,000,000 distinct CDR3 sequences, around 36% detected once. Sequencing was done on a sample of blood. These receptors were obtained from a woman aged 25 to 45 in good health. The CDR3 runs from the conserved cysteine through the conserved F or W. Only part of the rows carry a size: once, few, many, or a class if the clone is expanded.

v_call	clone_size	j_call	cdr3_aa
TRBV20-1	few	TRBJ2-5	CSAKDNSGILETQYF
TRBV5-1	few	TRBJ2-7	CAKDRGWFEQYF
TRBV7-6	NA	TRBJ2-5	CASNLTLARGEETQYF
TRBV6-6	many	TRBJ2-5	CASSYSTGGGETQYF
TRBV27	few	TRBJ2-5	CASSSGTSGGARETQYF
TRBV27	NA	TRBJ2-7	CASSWLGQGPKRVRPKAPFYEQYF
TRBV7-6	NA	TRBJ2-3	CASSLGRIDTQYF
TRBV5-1	few	TRBJ1-2	CASSQSGDRVDGYTF
TRBV6-6	many	TRBJ2-1	CASRPGRGGNEQFF
TRBV9	NA	TRBJ2-2	CASSPSAGELFF
TRBV6-8	few	TRBJ2-7	CASSYTSEVHYEQYF
TRBV4-1	many	TRBJ1-2	CASSQPLQPRWGYTF
TRBV20-1	NA	TRBJ2-3	CSAGALAGITDTQYF
TRBV6-4	NA	TRBJ2-3	CASSEAAGGNTDTQYF
TRBV14	NA	TRBJ2-5	CASSHLTEARETQYF
TRBV10-2	NA	TRBJ2-1	CASSTSRNEQFF
TRBV6-1	NA	TRBJ2-7	CASKSLGLGSEQYF
TRBV10-3	many	TRBJ2-3	CAISAPTDTQYF
TRBV9	NA	TRBJ2-1	CASSVSGGPSYNEQFF
TRBV5-1	NA	TRBJ1-1	CASSLGGPVTEAFF
TRBV13	NA	TRBJ1-1	CASSAPVGTEAFF
TRBV7-9	NA	TRBJ1-6	CAGQGGSYNSPLHF
TRBV24-1	NA	TRBJ2-5	CATSDSGRETQYF
TRBV11-2	NA	TRBJ2-7	CASRKITDSPYEQYF